The 19 T cell receptor beta chains below all came from one sample that was sequenced in a study of blood T cell repertoires in COVID-19. TCRdb keeps only in-frame clones here, not all; method: immunoSEQ multiplex PCR. The sample includes about 68,000 clones, roughly nine tenths seen only once; the top ten take 2.5% to 3%. The specimen sequenced was peripheral blood. The receptors come from a man aged 50 to 59 with acute or convalescent COVID-19.

This sequence joins TRBV6-1 and TRBJ1-2; unclear D gene. Germline CDR1 reads MNHNS; CDR2 reads SASEGT. Trimming left V 2 bases short and J 3 bases short, with 4 bases between. The CDR3 runs to 12 residues. CDR3 DNA: TGTGCCAGCAGTGAAACAGACTATGGCTACACCTTC. Amino acids: CASSETDYGYTF.

J is TRBJ1-5 and V is TRBV24-1; tentatively, D is TRBD1 (5 bases). The ends were cut back, 5 bases at V and 5 bases at J, with 9 bases in the middle. The length of the CDR3 is 13 residues. Germline V gene data show CDR1 as KGHDR and CDR2 as SFDVKD. CDR3 in amino acids: CATSAGSHQPQHF. In DNA form, the CDR3 reads TGTGCCACCAGTGCAGGGTCCCATCAGCCCCAGCATTTT.

This clone was counted between two and nine times. The chain recombines TRBV6-1 with TRBJ1-4; 7 bases are shared with TRBD1. This CDR3 spans 18 amino acids. Germline assignment: CDR1 MNHNS and CDR2 SASEGT. The trim removed 4 bases at V and 8 bases at J, leaving 19 bases unmatched. The CDR3 is CASSAGSLGTGVLEKLFF. Written as DNA, the CDR3 is TGTGCCAGCAGTGCCGGATCTCTAGGAACAGGGGTGTTAGAAAAACTGTTTTTT.

The gene calls are TRBV5-1 and TRBJ2-1, with 12 bases matching TRBD2. The CDR3 is made up of 16 amino acids. With 0 bases clipped from V and 6 bases from J, the junction kept 4 bases outside the gene matches. Germline-derived CDR1 and CDR2 are SGHRS and YFSETQ. The CDR3 DNA reads TGCGCCAGCAGCTTGGGACCTAGCGGGAGGGCCAATGAGCAGTTCTTC. Translated: CASSLGPSGRANEQFF.

V is TRBV7-9 and J is TRBJ1-1, with 7 nucleotides matching TRBD1. V lost 1 base to trimming and J lost 4 bases; unmatched junction nucleotides: 9. From germline, CDR1 is SEHNR and CDR2 FQNEAQ (reference sequence). CDR3 length: 16 amino acids. CDR3 coding DNA: TGTGCCAGCAGCTTAGTGAGGGGGCCCTCTGGCACTGAAGCTTTCTTT. This encodes CASSLVRGPSGTEAFF.

The chain is built from TRBV20-1 and TRBJ2-5; D remains ambiguous. This CDR3 has 10 amino acids. The germline V gene has CDR1 DFQATT and CDR2 SNEGSKA (reference sequence). Trimming pared 6 bases from V and 3 bases from J, leaving 5 bases between. CDR3 loop: CSAHKETQYF. The CDR3 coding sequence is TGCAGTGCCCACAAAGAGACCCAGTACTTC.

The chain carries TRBV7-2 and TRBJ2-7; 7 bases are a match to TRBD2. Germline CDR1 and CDR2: SGHTA and FQGNSA. Trimming removed 6 bases from V and 0 bases from J; junction bases left unmatched: 5. This CDR3 comprises 14 residues. The CDR3 nucleotides read TGTGCCAGCAGGCCACGGACTAGCTCCTACGAGCAGTACTTC. This sequence encodes CASRPRTSSYEQYF.

This clone has only a few counts. The V gene is TRBV5-1, the J gene TRBJ2-1; a weak D match, TRBD2 (6 bases). The CDR3 runs 15 residues. Germline V gene sequence: CDR1 SGHRS, CDR2 YFSETQ. Trimming shortened V by 3 bases and J by 4 bases, and 14 bases separated the two germline ends. The CDR3, as DNA: TGCGCCAGCAGCTGGGATCTAGCGACTTACAATGAGCAGTTCTTC. Its translation: CASSWDLATYNEQFF.

The J gene is TRBJ2-3, the V gene TRBV15; D perhaps matches TRBD2 (6 bases). The V and J ends lost 0 bases and 4 bases respectively, with 11 bases between them. CDR1 and CDR2 from the germline V gene are LNHNV and YYDKDF (reference sequence). The CDR3 runs to 15 residues. Here the CDR3 DNA reads TGTGCCACCAGCAGAGATCGGGGGACGTCAGATACGCAGTATTTT. It is translated as CATSRDRGTSDTQYF.

The J gene is TRBJ2-3, the V gene TRBV28, with 9 bases matching TRBD2. Germline CDR1 MDHEN, CDR2 SYDVKM. The CDR3 totals 15 residues. V lost 6 bases, J lost 4 bases, and 8 bases stayed unmatched. The CDR3 here is CASRTSGRYADTQYF. DNA of the CDR3: TGTGCCAGCAGGACTAGCGGTCGGTACGCAGATACGCAGTATTTT.

The chain couples TRBV2 to TRBJ2-7; TRBD1 matches 8 bases. This CDR3 has 14 residues. V lost 2 bases to trimming and J lost 6 bases; unmatched junction nucleotides: 6. Germline lookup yields CDR1 SNHLY and CDR2 FYNNEI. The CDR3 here is CASSELAGGSEQYF. CDR3 in DNA: TGTGCCAGCAGTGAACTAGCAGGGGGCTCCGAGCAGTACTTC.

The CDR3 spells CASSLAKGEQYF. The CDR3 nucleotides read TGTGCCAGCAGCTTAGCGAAGGGGGAGCAGTACTTC. J is TRBJ2-7 and V is TRBV7-2, with D tentatively TRBD1 (5 bases). Germline-derived CDR1 and CDR2 are SGHTA and FQGNSA. This CDR3 region has 12 residues. V lost 0 bases, J lost 7 bases, and 7 bases lay in between.

The chain links TRBV2 to TRBJ1-4; D may be TRBD1 (5 bases). The germline V gene has CDR1 SNHLY and CDR2 FYNNEI. The CDR3 extends over 14 amino acids. The germline V and J ends were trimmed by 7 bases and 0 bases, with 9 bases remaining between them. CDR3 region: CASIREATNEKLFF. CDR3 nucleotides: TGTGCCAGCATCAGGGAGGCAACTAATGAAAAACTGTTTTTT.

The genes are TRBV6-2 or TRBV6-3 and TRBJ1-5; the D gene is possibly TRBD1 (5 bases). Between the trimmed V and J ends, which lost 0 bases and 0 bases, there was a span of 12 bases. Germline V lookup: CDR1 MNHEY, CDR2 SVGEGT. The CDR3 consists of 17 residues. CDR3 sequence: CASSYSSTVNSNQPQHF. CDR3 nucleotides: TGTGCCAGCAGTTACTCGTCGACAGTCAATAGCAATCAGCCCCAGCATTTT.

The chain carries TRBV9 and TRBJ2-5, with D perhaps TRBD1 (6 bases). Germline V gene lookup returns CDR1 SGDLS and CDR2 YYNGEE. V was trimmed by 4 bases and J by 3 bases, leaving 10 bases between them. The CDR3 has 13 residues. The CDR3 coding sequence is TGTGCCAGCAGCTTCGGACAGAAAGAGACCCAGTACTTC. Residues: CASSFGQKETQYF. Variable domain in full (rest from reference TRBV9 and TRBJ2-5): DSGVTQTPKHLITATGQRVTLRCSPRSGDLSVYWYQQSLDQGLQFLIQYYNGEERAKGNILERFSAQQFPDLHSELNLSSLELGDSALYFCASSFGQKETQYFGPGTRLLVL.

The genes are TRBV7-8 and TRBJ1-1; D remains unclear. This CDR3 spans 15 amino acids. The germline V gene encodes CDR1 SGHVS and CDR2 FQNEAQ. V gave up 1 base and J gave up 1 base, with 10 bases separating them. CDR3 nucleotide sequence: TGTGCCAGCAGCTTAGACATAAATCAGAACACTGAAGCTTTCTTT. Translation gives CASSLDINQNTEAFF.

The J gene is TRBJ2-5, the V gene TRBV3-1 (or the pseudogene TRBV3-2); D gene unclear. The CDR3 has 15 residues. Germline V CDR1 and CDR2: LGHDT, YNNKEL (reference sequence). Trimming pared 5 bases from V and 2 bases from J, leaving 15 bases between. The CDR3 DNA reads TGTGCCAGCAGCTCCGTGGGCCTAACTCAAGAGACCCAGTACTTC. This encodes CASSSVGLTQETQYF.

This chain joins TRBV14 and TRBJ2-3, with D possibly matching TRBD2 (6 bases). This CDR3 is built from 14 residues. Looked up from germline, CDR1 is SGHDN and CDR2 is FVKESK. V was trimmed by 4 bases and J by 8 bases, leaving 16 bases between them. CDR3 loop: CASSRFQGGVTQYF. In DNA form, the CDR3 reads TGTGCCAGCAGCCGCTTTCAGGGAGGAGTTACGCAGTATTTT.

This chain connects TRBV4-1 to TRBJ2-5; 10 bases align to TRBD1. Germline V lookup: CDR1 MGHRA, CDR2 YSYEKL. This CDR3 has 14 residues. J gave up 4 bases and V 3 bases, and 2 bases lay outside the gene matches. The chain's CDR3 is CASSQGQGIETQYF. CDR3 nucleotides: TGCGCCAGCAGCCAGGGACAGGGGATAGAGACCCAGTACTTC.